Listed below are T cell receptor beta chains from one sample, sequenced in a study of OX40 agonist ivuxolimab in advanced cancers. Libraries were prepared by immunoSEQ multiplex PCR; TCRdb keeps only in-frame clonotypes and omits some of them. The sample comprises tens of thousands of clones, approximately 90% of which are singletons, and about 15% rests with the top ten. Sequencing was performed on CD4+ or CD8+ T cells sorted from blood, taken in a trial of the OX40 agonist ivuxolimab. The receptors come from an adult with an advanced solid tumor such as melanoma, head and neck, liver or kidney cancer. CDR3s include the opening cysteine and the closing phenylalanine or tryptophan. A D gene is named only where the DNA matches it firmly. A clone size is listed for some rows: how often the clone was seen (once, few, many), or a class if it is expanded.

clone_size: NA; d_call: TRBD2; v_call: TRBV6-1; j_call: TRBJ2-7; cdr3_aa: CASSLAGGESYEQYF; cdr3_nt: TGTGCCAGTAGTTTAGCGGGAGGGGAGAGCTACGAGCAGTACTTC
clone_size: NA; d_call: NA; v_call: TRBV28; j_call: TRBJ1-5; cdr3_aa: CASSLGSSNQPQHF; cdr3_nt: TGTGCCAGCAGTTTAGGAAGTAGCAATCAGCCCCAGCATTTT
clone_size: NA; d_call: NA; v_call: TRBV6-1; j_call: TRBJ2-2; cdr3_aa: CASSYDRNTGELFF; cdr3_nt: TGTGCCAGCAGCTACGACAGAAACACCGGGGAGCTGTTTTTT
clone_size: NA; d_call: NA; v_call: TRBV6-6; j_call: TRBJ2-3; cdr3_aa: CASSYSRQGRDTQYF; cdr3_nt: TGTGCCAGCAGTTACTCGAGGCAGGGGCGTGATACGCAGTATTTT
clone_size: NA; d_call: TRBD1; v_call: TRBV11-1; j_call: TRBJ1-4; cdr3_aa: CASSPWDSAREKLFF; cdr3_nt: TGTGCCAGCAGCCCCTGGGACAGCGCACGGGAAAAACTGTTTTTT
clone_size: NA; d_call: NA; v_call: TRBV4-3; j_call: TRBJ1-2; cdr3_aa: CASSQDRDRRGYTF; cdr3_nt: TGCGCCAGCAGCCAAGACAGGGATAGGCGCGGCTACACCTTC
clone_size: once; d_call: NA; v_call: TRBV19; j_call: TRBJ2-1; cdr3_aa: CASRASGYNEQFF; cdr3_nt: TGTGCCAGTAGGGCCAGCGGCTACAATGAGCAGTTCTTC
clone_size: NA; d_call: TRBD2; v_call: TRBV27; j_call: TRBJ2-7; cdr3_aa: CASRTSGSSEQYF; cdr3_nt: TGTGCCAGCAGGACTAGCGGGAGTAGCGAGCAGTACTTC
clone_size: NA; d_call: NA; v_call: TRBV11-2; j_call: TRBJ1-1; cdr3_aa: CASSFGGHLEAFF; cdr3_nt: TGTGCCAGCAGCTTTGGGGGGCACCTTGAAGCTTTCTTT
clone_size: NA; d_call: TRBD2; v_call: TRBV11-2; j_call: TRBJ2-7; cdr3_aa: CASSLDRGLAGVDEQYF; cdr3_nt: TGTGCCAGCAGCTTAGATCGGGGACTAGCGGGAGTCGACGAGCAGTACTTC
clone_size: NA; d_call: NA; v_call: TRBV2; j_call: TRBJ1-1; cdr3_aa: CASSGPRLGQLGGLNTEAFF; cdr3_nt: TGTGCCAGCAGTGGGCCGAGACTCGGACAGCTAGGGGGGCTGAACACTGAAGCTTTCTTT
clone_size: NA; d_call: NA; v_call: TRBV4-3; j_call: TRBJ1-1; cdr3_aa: CASSQEIVLMNTEAFF; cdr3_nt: TGCGCCAGCAGCCAAGAAATCGTTCTTATGAACACTGAAGCTTTCTTT
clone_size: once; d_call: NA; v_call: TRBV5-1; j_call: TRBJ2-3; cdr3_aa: CASSLLVRDPSTDTQYF; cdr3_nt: TGCGCCAGCAGCTTGCTAGTTAGGGACCCTAGCACAGATACGCAGTATTTT
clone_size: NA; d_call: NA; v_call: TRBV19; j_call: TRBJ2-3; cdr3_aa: CASNPRPKDTQYF; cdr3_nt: TGTGCCAGTAATCCCAGACCCAAAGATACGCAGTATTTT
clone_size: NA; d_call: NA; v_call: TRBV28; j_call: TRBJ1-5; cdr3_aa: CASSLPDQPQHF; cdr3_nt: TGTGCCAGCAGTTTGCCGGATCAGCCCCAGCATTTT
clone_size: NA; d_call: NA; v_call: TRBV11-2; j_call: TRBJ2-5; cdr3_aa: CASSLEDKQETQYF; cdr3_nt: TGTGCCAGCAGCTTAGAGGATAAACAAGAGACCCAGTACTTC
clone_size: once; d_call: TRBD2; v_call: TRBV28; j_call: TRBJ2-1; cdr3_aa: CASRDSGLAEYNEQFF; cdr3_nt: TGTGCCAGCAGGGACTCGGGACTAGCGGAATACAATGAGCAGTTCTTC
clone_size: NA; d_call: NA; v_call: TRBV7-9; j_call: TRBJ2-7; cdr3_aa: CASSSGGRIYEQYF; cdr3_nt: TGTGCCAGCAGCTCCGGAGGAAGAATATACGAGCAGTACTTC
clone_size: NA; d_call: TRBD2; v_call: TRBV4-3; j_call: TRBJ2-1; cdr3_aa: CASSQDAAGGPYNEQFF; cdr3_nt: TGCGCCAGCAGCCAAGATGCTGCGGGAGGGCCTTACAATGAGCAGTTCTTC
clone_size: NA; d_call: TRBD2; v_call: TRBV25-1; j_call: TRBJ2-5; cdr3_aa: CASSETSGSLETQYF; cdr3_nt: TGTGCCAGCAGTGAAACTAGCGGGAGCTTGGAGACCCAGTACTTC
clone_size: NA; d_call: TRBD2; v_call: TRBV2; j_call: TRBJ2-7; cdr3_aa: CASSEGRASGYEQYF; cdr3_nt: TGTGCCAGCAGTGAAGGGCGGGCTAGCGGATACGAGCAGTACTTC
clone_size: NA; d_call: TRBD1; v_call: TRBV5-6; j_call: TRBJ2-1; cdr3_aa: CASSLRGPLYNEQFF; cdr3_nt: TGTGCCAGCAGCTTGAGGGGGCCCCTCTACAATGAGCAGTTCTTC
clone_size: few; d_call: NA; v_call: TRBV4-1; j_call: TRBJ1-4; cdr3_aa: CASSQLLGATNEKLFF; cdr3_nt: TGCGCCAGCAGCCAATTACTGGGTGCAACTAATGAAAAACTGTTTTTT
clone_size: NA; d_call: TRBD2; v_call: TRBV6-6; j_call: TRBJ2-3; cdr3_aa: CASSYSAGDPADTQYF; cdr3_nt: TGTGCCAGCAGTTACTCGGCGGGAGATCCGGCAGATACGCAGTATTTT
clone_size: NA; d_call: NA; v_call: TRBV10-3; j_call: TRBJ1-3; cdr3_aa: CAISRTAYSGNTIYF; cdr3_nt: TGTGCCATCAGCAGGACGGCATACTCTGGAAACACCATATATTTT
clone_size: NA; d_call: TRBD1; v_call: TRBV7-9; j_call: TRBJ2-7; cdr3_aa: CASSPGGSYEQYF; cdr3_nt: TGTGCCAGCAGCCCAGGGGGCTCCTACGAGCAGTACTTC
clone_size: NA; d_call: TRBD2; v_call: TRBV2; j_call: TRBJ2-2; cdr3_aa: CASSDLEVAGGAGELFF; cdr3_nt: TGTGCCAGCAGTGATCTCGAGGTAGCGGGAGGAGCCGGGGAGCTGTTTTTT
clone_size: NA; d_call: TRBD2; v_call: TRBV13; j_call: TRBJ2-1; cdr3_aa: CASSPLAGAGSYNEQFF; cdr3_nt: TGTGCCAGCAGCCCACTAGCGGGAGCAGGTTCCTACAATGAGCAGTTCTTC
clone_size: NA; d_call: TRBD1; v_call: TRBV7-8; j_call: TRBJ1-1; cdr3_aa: CASSPLSSDRREAFF; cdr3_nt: TGTGCCAGCAGCCCCCTGAGCTCGGACAGGCGTGAAGCTTTCTTT